The 8 T cell receptor beta chains below were found in one sample sequenced in a study of technical replicates of blood from a few donors. The assay was immunoSEQ multiplex PCR, and TCRdb's table has in-frame clones only and misses some. There are 11,000 or so clones in the sample; approximately 94% occur only once, and 7.5% to 8% lies in the top ten. Sequenced input: PBMCs. The receptors were gathered from a human donor in good health.

The chain has TRBV5-6 and TRBJ2-5; 9 bases line up with TRBD2. This CDR3 region has 14 residues. V lost 2 bases and J lost 6; bases outside the gene matches: 5. Germline assignment: CDR1 SGHDT and CDR2 YYEEEE. The CDR3 bases are TGTGCCAGCAGCTTTAGGACTAGCGAACAGACCCAGTACTTC. Encoded protein: CASSFRTSEQTQYF.

The V call is TRBV7-8, the J call TRBJ2-7; 9 positions match TRBD2. CDR1 SGHVS and CDR2 FQNEAQ come from the germline V gene. The CDR3 extends over 15 amino acids. V trimming: 5 bases; J trimming: 1 base; junction bases outside the gene matches: 6. CDR3 residues: CASSQRLAASYEQYF. The CDR3 nucleotides are TGTGCCAGCAGCCAGAGACTAGCGGCTTCCTACGAGCAGTACTTC.

This clone was picked up a small number of times. The rearrangement joins TRBV11-2 to TRBJ1-2, with D maybe TRBD1 (5 bases). The CDR3 contains 13 residues. Germline V gene data show CDR1 as SGHAT and CDR2 as FQNNGV. V lost 1 base, J lost 2 bases, and 5 bases lay in between. The CDR3 DNA follows: TGTGCCAGCAGCTTAGGGACAAACTATGGCTACACCTTC. Protein sequence: CASSLGTNYGYTF.

The chain uses TRBV6-1 and TRBJ2-7; no reliable D call. V was pared by 0 bases and J by 2 bases, with 11 bases between. CDR1 MNHNS and CDR2 SASEGT come from the germline V gene. The CDR3 is 15 residues long. CDR3 coding DNA: TGTGCCAGCAGTGAAGCCCTGGCGGCCCCCTACGAGCAGTACTTC. Translated, it gives CASSEALAAPYEQYF.

The CDR3 region has the DNA TGTGCCAGTAGTTTCCCCAGGGTAAGCAATCAGCCCCAGCATTTT. Translating it yields CASSFPRVSNQPQHF. This chain joins TRBV19 and TRBJ1-5; tentative D call: TRBD1 (5 bases). Germline assignment: CDR1 LNHDA and CDR2 SQIVND (reference sequence). The CDR3 contains 15 residues. V shed 5 bases and J shed 1 base, with 12 bases lying between them.

This chain links TRBV19 with TRBJ2-6; the D is unclear. This CDR3 contains 17 residues. V was cut by 3 bases and J by 0 bases, with 12 bases left in between. Per the germline V gene, CDR1 is LNHDA and CDR2 is SQIVND (reference sequence). This CDR3 reads CASSIIFSGSGANVLTF. The DNA of the CDR3 is TGTGCCAGTAGTATTATCTTTTCGGGCTCTGGGGCCAACGTCCTGACTTTC.

The chain joins TRBV30 to TRBJ1-5, with D maybe TRBD1 (5 bases). The CDR3 spans 14 residues. Germline V gene lookup returns CDR1 GTSNPN and CDR2 SVGIG (reference sequence). Trimming stripped 1 base from V and 3 bases from J, with 10 bases between. The CDR3 nucleotides are TGTGCCTGGAGTGCTGACAGCTACAATCAGCCCCAGCATTTT. Amino acid sequence: CAWSADSYNQPQHF.

This sequence joins TRBV5-1 and TRBJ1-2; 9 nucleotides match TRBD1. This CDR3 contains 15 residues. Per the germline V gene, CDR1 is SGHRS and CDR2 is YFSETQ. V lost 3 bases and J lost 4; bases outside the gene matches: 7. CDR3 DNA: TGCGCCAGCAGCTCTGACTGGACAGGGGTCTATGGCTACACCTTC. It codes for CASSSDWTGVYGYTF.